This T cell receptor beta chain was captured in a study of shared clonotypes between healthy human individuals. This clone was counted between two and nine times. Antigen unknown. Germline CDR1 is SNHLY and CDR2 is FYNNEI. With 2 bases removed from V and 10 bases from J, the gap between germline ends came to 9 bases. The CDR3 runs 13 residues. Clones were sequenced by immunoSEQ multiplex PCR, and TCRdb holds only the in-frame ones, with some missing. The data contain just over 2,000,000 clones, less than 95% of them singletons. CD45RO negativity and positive selection for CCR7 defined naive CD8 cells, a population that excluded terminally differentiated effector memory CD45RA+ cells. There were no recent acute infections or vaccinations among the donors, who were healthy HIV-negative adults. Overall study results and limits: A handful of donors shared approximately 5% of their naive CD4 clonotypes.

What was sequenced was naive CD8+ T cells sorted from blood. The TCR originated in a man between 18 and 29 years old in good health. This rearrangement joins TRBV2 to TRBJ1-6; no clear D gene. The CDR3 sequence is CASSERTVSPLHF. Here the CDR3 DNA reads TGTGCCAGCAGTGAAAGAACAGTCTCACCCCTCCACTTT.